This is a list of T cell receptor beta chains from one sample in a study of cytomegalovirus exposure and HLA in healthy donors. Some clones are missing from TCRdb's copy, which holds only in-frame ones; the method was immunoSEQ multiplex PCR. The sample records about 120,000 clones, 74% being singletons. Sequencing input: PBMCs. All receptors come from a human donor in good health. CDR3s include the opening cysteine and the closing phenylalanine or tryptophan. The D gene is left open where the match is weak. For some rows the clone size is stated as once, few or many, or as a class when expanded; others skip it.

v_call: TRBV9
j_call: TRBJ1-2
clone_size: .
d_call: TRBD1
cdr3_nt: TGTGCCAGCAGCTTCCGATCCGGGACAGGTTATGGCTACACCTTC
cdr3_aa: CASSFRSGTGYGYTF

v_call: TRBV2
j_call: TRBJ2-5
clone_size: few
d_call: TRBD1
cdr3_nt: TGTGCCAGCAGTGAAGCGGGACAGGCCTCGTCGGCCCAGTACTTC
cdr3_aa: CASSEAGQASSAQYF

v_call: TRBV6-6
j_call: TRBJ2-1
clone_size: .
d_call: TRBD2
cdr3_nt: TGTGCCAGCAGTGCCGGGACTAGCGGTAGCAATGAGCAGTTCTTC
cdr3_aa: CASSAGTSGSNEQFF

v_call: TRBV28
j_call: TRBJ1-5
clone_size: .
d_call: TRBD1
cdr3_nt: TGTGCCGCCGGGACAGGTTACAATCAGCCCCAGCATTTT
cdr3_aa: CAAGTGYNQPQHF

v_call: TRBV5-8
j_call: TRBJ2-7
clone_size: .
d_call: TRBD1
cdr3_nt: TGTGCCAGCAGCACGACAGGGCTCTCCTACGAGCAGTACTTC
cdr3_aa: CASSTTGLSYEQYF

v_call: TRBV2
j_call: TRBJ1-1
clone_size: once
d_call: .
cdr3_nt: TGTGCCAGCAGCCCCGACAGGAGGAACACTGAAGCTTTCTTT
cdr3_aa: CASSPDRRNTEAFF

v_call: TRBV2
j_call: TRBJ1-6
clone_size: .
d_call: TRBD1
cdr3_nt: TGTGCCAGCAGGATTGCGGGGACAGAGAGTTTCAATTCACCCCTCCACTTT
cdr3_aa: CASRIAGTESFNSPLHF

v_call: TRBV5-4
j_call: TRBJ1-6
clone_size: .
d_call: TRBD1
cdr3_nt: TGTGCCAGCAGCTCTGGAGGCGTCCAGGGGGTTGGTTCACCCCTCCACTTT
cdr3_aa: CASSSGGVQGVGSPLHF

v_call: TRBV30
j_call: TRBJ2-7
clone_size: .
d_call: .
cdr3_nt: TGTGCCTGGAGTCCGAGGGTCGGGGAGCAGTACTTC
cdr3_aa: CAWSPRVGEQYF

v_call: TRBV15
j_call: TRBJ2-1
clone_size: .
d_call: TRBD2
cdr3_nt: TGTGCCACCAGCAGAGATGGTGGTTTGGTTCGCGGGAGGGTACGGTTCTTC
cdr3_aa: CATSRDGGLVRGRVRFF

v_call: TRBV2
j_call: TRBJ2-6
clone_size: .
d_call: .
cdr3_nt: TGTGCCAGCAGTGAACAAGTAGCCGGGGCCAACGTCCTGACTTTC
cdr3_aa: CASSEQVAGANVLTF

v_call: TRBV11-2
j_call: TRBJ2-7
clone_size: .
d_call: TRBD2
cdr3_nt: TGTGCCAGCAGCTTAAGCGGATCGGCGGGGGGGCTTAACTCCTACGAGCAGTACTTC
cdr3_aa: CASSLSGSAGGLNSYEQYF

v_call: TRBV28
j_call: TRBJ2-1
clone_size: .
d_call: .
cdr3_nt: TGTGCCAGCAGCACAGGGAAGCAGTTCTTC
cdr3_aa: CASSTGKQFF

v_call: TRBV7-8
j_call: TRBJ1-6
clone_size: .
d_call: TRBD1
cdr3_nt: TGTGCCAGCAGCTTGGGACAGGGGGGATCACCCCTCCACTTT
cdr3_aa: CASSLGQGGSPLHF

v_call: TRBV2
j_call: TRBJ2-7
clone_size: .
d_call: TRBD1
cdr3_nt: TGTGCCAGCAGTGTCGAGACAGGGTACGACGAGCAGTACTTC
cdr3_aa: CASSVETGYDEQYF

v_call: TRBV18
j_call: TRBJ2-5
clone_size: .
d_call: .
cdr3_nt: TGTGCCAGCTCACCTGACAGGTACAAAGAGACCCAGTACTTC
cdr3_aa: CASSPDRYKETQYF

v_call: TRBV29-1
j_call: TRBJ1-1
clone_size: .
d_call: .
cdr3_nt: TGCAGCGTTGAAGGCAGGGTCAGTGGCATGAACACTGAAGCTTTCTTT
cdr3_aa: CSVEGRVSGMNTEAFF

v_call: TRBV30
j_call: TRBJ1-1
clone_size: .
d_call: .
cdr3_nt: TGTGCCTGGAAGATGGGACAAGGGACCAATTTT
cdr3_aa: CAWKMGQGTNF

v_call: TRBV30
j_call: TRBJ2-7
clone_size: .
d_call: .
cdr3_nt: TGTGCCGCCGACGGGACACTAACCTACGAGCAGTACTTC
cdr3_aa: CAADGTLTYEQYF

v_call: TRBV9
j_call: TRBJ1-6
clone_size: .
d_call: TRBD1
cdr3_nt: TGTGCCAGCAGCCGGGATATCGGGACAGGGGACGGTCCCCTCCACTTT
cdr3_aa: CASSRDIGTGDGPLHF

v_call: TRBV4-1
j_call: TRBJ1-2
clone_size: few
d_call: TRBD1
cdr3_nt: TGCGCCAGCAGCCAAGCGGGGACAGGGGTTCACTATGGCTACACCTTC
cdr3_aa: CASSQAGTGVHYGYTF

v_call: TRBV11-3
j_call: TRBJ2-1
clone_size: .
d_call: TRBD2
cdr3_nt: TGTGCCAGCAGCATAAAAAGGACCGGGACTAGCGGCCTCAACTACAATGAGCAGTTCTTC
cdr3_aa: CASSIKRTGTSGLNYNEQFF

v_call: TRBV28
j_call: TRBJ1-6
clone_size: .
d_call: .
cdr3_nt: TGTGCCAGCGCCCGGGGAGATAATTCACCCCTCCACTTT
cdr3_aa: CASARGDNSPLHF

v_call: TRBV5-6
j_call: TRBJ1-4
clone_size: .
d_call: .
cdr3_nt: TGTGCCAGCAGCCACTGGACTTTGACTAATGAAAAACTGTTTTTT
cdr3_aa: CASSHWTLTNEKLFF

v_call: TRBV6-1
j_call: TRBJ2-2
clone_size: .
d_call: TRBD2
cdr3_nt: TGTGCCAGCAGCGCTACTAGCGGCCCCGGGGGGGAGCTGTTTTTT
cdr3_aa: CASSATSGPGGELFF

v_call: TRBV20-1
j_call: TRBJ1-2
clone_size: once
d_call: .
cdr3_nt: TGCAGTGCTAGAGAAGAGGTGAGGTTCACCTTC
cdr3_aa: CSAREEVRFTF

v_call: TRBV4-1
j_call: TRBJ2-2
clone_size: few
d_call: .
cdr3_nt: TGCGCCAGCAGCCCGACTCCGGGACATCTTCCCGGGGAGCTGTTTTTT
cdr3_aa: CASSPTPGHLPGELFF